This passage covers 7 T cell receptor beta chains from one sample sequenced in a study of shared clonotypes between healthy human individuals. Sequencing was performed with immunoSEQ multiplex PCR; in TCRdb, only in-frame clones are kept and a portion is missing. The sample yields roughly 1 million clones, 78% seen once. The sample was memory CD4+ T cells from PBMCs. Subset described: CD45RA-negative fraction. Every receptor here comes from a man younger than 35 in good health. Some clones in this sample may be carry-over from other donors' samples.

The chain uses TRBV6-1 and TRBJ1-4, with no clear D. The ends were cut back, 3 bases at V and 5 bases at J, with 13 bases in the middle. Germline V gives CDR1 MNHNS, CDR2 SASEGT. The CDR3 sequence is 15 residues long. In DNA, the CDR3 is TGTGCCAGCAGTGATATTTCAGCAGGAAATGAAAAACTGTTTTTT. It yields the protein CASSDISAGNEKLFF.

The chain employs TRBV7-8 and TRBJ1-2; D is ambiguous. CDR1 SGHVS and CDR2 FQNEAQ come from the germline V gene. V was clipped by 0 bases and J by 8 bases, with 16 bases between them. The CDR3 sequence is 15 residues long. Here the CDR3 DNA reads TGTGCCAGCAGCTTAGCGCGGCATTTACCATACGGCTACACCTTC. Translation gives CASSLARHLPYGYTF.

This clone appeared a few times. V gene TRBV2 combines with J gene TRBJ1-2; tentative D call: TRBD1 (6 bases). V dropped 4 bases and J dropped 6 bases, with 12 bases sitting between them. This CDR3 spans 13 amino acids. Germline V gene lookup returns CDR1 SNHLY and CDR2 FYNNEI. The CDR3 reads CASSVEGHHGYTF. CDR3 sequence (DNA): TGTGCCAGCAGTGTTGAGGGACATCATGGCTACACCTTC.

The V call is TRBV5-1, the J call TRBJ2-7; 7 nucleotides agree with TRBD1. Germline V gene data show CDR1 as SGHRS and CDR2 as YFSETQ. The CDR3 consists of 14 residues. Losses at the gene ends were 2 bases for V and 6 bases for J; bases not matched to a gene: 8. CDR3 loop: CASSLLQGSREQYF. The CDR3 DNA reads TGCGCCAGCAGCTTATTACAGGGGAGCCGCGAGCAGTACTTC.

V and J are TRBV5-4 and TRBJ2-1, with D possibly being TRBD2 (6 bases). CDR1 and CDR2 from the germline V gene are SGHNT and YYREEE (reference sequence). V lost 4 bases, J lost 4 bases, and 15 bases lay in between. This CDR3 has 15 residues. CDR3 sequence (DNA): TGTGCCAGCAGCATCCCCCGGGACTCTTACAATGAGCAGTTCTTC. Amino acid sequence: CASSIPRDSYNEQFF.

The gene calls are TRBV28 and TRBJ2-1, with 9 bases fitting TRBD2. CDR1 is MDHEN, CDR2 SYDVKM, per germline. V shed 2 bases and J 2 bases; nucleotides not matched to a gene: 1. The CDR3 contains 15 residues. The CDR3, as DNA: TGTGCCAGCAGTTTAGCGGGAGGGGCCTACAATGAGCAGTTCTTC. Residues: CASSLAGGAYNEQFF.

This sequence joins TRBV6-5 and TRBJ2-1, with D perhaps TRBD2 (6 bases). Trimming took off 4 bases at V and 4 bases at J, with 11 bases between the two ends. The CDR3 spans 14 residues. Germline CDR1 reads MNHEY; CDR2 reads SVGAGI. The CDR3 is CASSSRGNYNEQFF. The CDR3 DNA sequence: TGTGCCAGCAGTTCCCGCGGGAATTACAATGAGCAGTTCTTC.